The TCR beta chain under discussion was sequenced for a study of cytomegalovirus exposure and HLA in healthy donors. CDR3 length equals 15 residues. With V trimmed by 6 bases and J by 2 bases, 10 bases remained unmatched. Germline V gene sequence: CDR1 SQVTM, CDR2 ANQGSEA. PCR used 60 Vbeta primers and 13 Jbeta primers. TCRdb's copy holds only in-frame clones and misses some; the assay was immunoSEQ multiplex PCR. The table shows more than 80,000 clones, with about 70% occurring only once. Remarks on this clone: Antigen specificity is unknown.

Regarding the study as a whole: Testing in vitro showed a few CMV-associated chains specific for CMV antigens. Rare TCR sequences predominated, though certain public TCRs were found in many donors. One variant, a missense change in DCLRE1C, was linked in a later analysis to TCR beta V- and J-gene trimming.

Sequences were obtained from PBMCs. The chain combines TRBV29-1 with TRBJ2-1; 7 nucleotides align to TRBD2. This receptor was identified in a human donor in good health. The CDR3 spells CSVVSGGGAYNEQFF. CDR3 sequence (DNA): TGCAGCGTGGTCTCCGGCGGGGGAGCCTACAATGAGCAGTTCTTC.